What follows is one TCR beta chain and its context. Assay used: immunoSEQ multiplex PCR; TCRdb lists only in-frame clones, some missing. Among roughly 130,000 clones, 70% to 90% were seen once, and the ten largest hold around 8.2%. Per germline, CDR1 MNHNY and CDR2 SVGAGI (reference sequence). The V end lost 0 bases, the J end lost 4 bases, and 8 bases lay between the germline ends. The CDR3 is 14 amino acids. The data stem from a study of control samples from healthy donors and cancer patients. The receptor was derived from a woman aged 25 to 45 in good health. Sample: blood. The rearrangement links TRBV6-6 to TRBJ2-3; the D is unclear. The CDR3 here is CASSYSVRPDTQYF. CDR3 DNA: TGTGCCAGCAGTTACTCGGTTCGCCCAGATACGCAGTATTTT.